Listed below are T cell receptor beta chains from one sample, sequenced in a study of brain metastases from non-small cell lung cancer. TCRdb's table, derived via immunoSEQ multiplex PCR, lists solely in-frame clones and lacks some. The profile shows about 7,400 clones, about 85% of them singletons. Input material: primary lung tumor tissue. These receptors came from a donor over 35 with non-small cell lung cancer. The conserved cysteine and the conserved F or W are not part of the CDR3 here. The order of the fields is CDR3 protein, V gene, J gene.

CDR3: ASRRKDRGRKETQY; V: TRBV5-8; J: TRBJ2-5
CDR3: ASSVVGRGLSGELF; V: TRBV6-1; J: TRBJ2-2
CDR3: ASSSMGQGLNEQY; V: TRBV5-1; J: TRBJ2-7
CDR3: ASSAALAGAIQETQY; V: TRBV6-1; J: TRBJ2-5
CDR3: ASSSDIGSGNTIY; V: TRBV6-5; J: TRBJ1-3
CDR3: ASSSAGIQETQY; V: TRBV5-4; J: TRBJ2-5
CDR3: ASSTSGGLGQPQH; V: TRBV6-6; J: TRBJ1-5
CDR3: ASSLTQIDRGGAGNTIY; V: TRBV11-2; J: TRBJ1-3
CDR3: ASSQDGIRYNEQF; V: TRBV4-3; J: TRBJ2-1
CDR3: ATSRSWGYRNEQF; V: TRBV15; J: TRBJ2-1
CDR3: ASHLQGEDNEQF; V: TRBV5-5; J: TRBJ2-1
CDR3: ASSSQTRADFSGANVLT; V: TRBV28; J: TRBJ2-6
CDR3: ASSQGTSSTNYGYT; V: TRBV3-1/TRBV3-2; J: TRBJ1-2
CDR3: VSTGGNTEAF; V: TRBV25-1; J: TRBJ1-1
CDR3: ASSSGTGVSLWTEAF; V: TRBV7-2; J: TRBJ1-1
CDR3: ASRAGQRWKETQY; V: TRBV19; J: TRBJ2-5
CDR3: ASSTSSGGYNSPLH; V: TRBV7-2; J: TRBJ1-6
CDR3: ASSPPGGEQY; V: TRBV3-1/TRBV3-2; J: TRBJ2-7
CDR3: ASSYKQGGETQY; V: TRBV6-5; J: TRBJ2-5
CDR3: ASSPASGAYNEQF; V: TRBV5-1; J: TRBJ2-1
CDR3: ATRDRIYNEQF; V: TRBV24-1; J: TRBJ2-1
CDR3: ASSQRQGGYEQY; V: TRBV4-3; J: TRBJ2-7
CDR3: ASSLFWQSTDTQY; V: TRBV27; J: TRBJ2-3
CDR3: ATNPGQLTDTQY; V: TRBV10-1; J: TRBJ2-3
CDR3: AWSGLAGSINSPLH; V: TRBV30; J: TRBJ1-6
CDR3: TSSVGTSGQETQY; V: TRBV5-1; J: TRBJ2-5
CDR3: ASSSGPQSYGYT; V: TRBV13; J: TRBJ1-2
CDR3: ASSLEGGHYEQY; V: TRBV6-2/TRBV6-3; J: TRBJ2-7
CDR3: ASSPQAGTGELF; V: TRBV18; J: TRBJ2-2
CDR3: ASSLTGREETQY; V: TRBV3-1/TRBV3-2; J: TRBJ2-5
CDR3: ASSWGLNTEAF; V: TRBV5-1; J: TRBJ1-1
CDR3: ATGSGKGEQY; V: TRBV25-1; J: TRBJ2-7
CDR3: ASTSGQGGSTEAF; V: TRBV28; J: TRBJ1-1
CDR3: ASSLGSNWELNTEAF; V: TRBV7-8; J: TRBJ1-1
CDR3: SVANNQETQY; V: TRBV29-1; J: TRBJ2-5
CDR3: ATKAGGNTEAF; V: TRBV24-1; J: TRBJ1-1
CDR3: ASSEALGEMNTEAF; V: TRBV6-1; J: TRBJ1-1
CDR3: ASSEERFRGRNVIILF; V: TRBV6-1; J: TRBJ1-4
CDR3: ASSRTPGISPLH; V: TRBV3-1/TRBV3-2; J: TRBJ1-6
CDR3: AISPGYNEQF; V: TRBV10-3; J: TRBJ2-1
CDR3: ASSYRDSSYEQY; V: TRBV7-2; J: TRBJ2-7
CDR3: ASSSGTFGTDTQY; V: TRBV7-3; J: TRBJ2-3
CDR3: ASSPPRGSGGSPLH; V: TRBV28; J: TRBJ1-6
CDR3: ASSGEGKRGTKNIQY; V: TRBV19; J: TRBJ2-4
CDR3: ASSMSDRGYT; V: TRBV19; J: TRBJ1-2
CDR3: SVRGYGSVNTQY; V: TRBV29-1; J: TRBJ2-3
CDR3: ASSQSLAPPGDGYT; V: TRBV4-3; J: TRBJ1-2
CDR3: ASRDRGTYEQY; V: TRBV28; J: TRBJ2-7
CDR3: ASSYRDRGLYNEQF; V: TRBV6-2/TRBV6-3; J: TRBJ2-1
CDR3: ASSLPRGNTGELF; V: TRBV7-2; J: TRBJ2-2
CDR3: ASSRTIELLGNTIY; V: TRBV28; J: TRBJ1-3
CDR3: ASSLRVTGGYT; V: TRBV5-6; J: TRBJ1-2
CDR3: ASSETGGSNSPLH; V: TRBV18; J: TRBJ1-6
CDR3: ASSQDRENGYT; V: TRBV4-3; J: TRBJ1-2
CDR3: ASRRQANTEAF; V: TRBV5-1; J: TRBJ1-1
CDR3: ASSLGGLWLTNEKLF; V: TRBV7-2; J: TRBJ1-4
CDR3: AIRPTGVDTQY; V: TRBV2; J: TRBJ2-3
CDR3: ASSIPGRDSRAALH; V: TRBV19; J: TRBJ1-6
CDR3: ASSADRGPYNEQF; V: TRBV5-4; J: TRBJ2-1